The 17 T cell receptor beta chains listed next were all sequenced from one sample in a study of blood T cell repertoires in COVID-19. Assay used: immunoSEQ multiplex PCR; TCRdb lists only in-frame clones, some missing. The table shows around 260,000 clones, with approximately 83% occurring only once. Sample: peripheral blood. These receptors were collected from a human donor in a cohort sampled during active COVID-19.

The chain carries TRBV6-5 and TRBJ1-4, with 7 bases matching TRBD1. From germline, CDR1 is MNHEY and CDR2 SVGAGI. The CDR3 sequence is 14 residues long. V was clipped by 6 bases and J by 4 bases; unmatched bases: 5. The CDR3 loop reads CASSPGQFNEKLFF. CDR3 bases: TGTGCCAGCAGCCCGGGACAGTTTAATGAAAAACTGTTTTTT.

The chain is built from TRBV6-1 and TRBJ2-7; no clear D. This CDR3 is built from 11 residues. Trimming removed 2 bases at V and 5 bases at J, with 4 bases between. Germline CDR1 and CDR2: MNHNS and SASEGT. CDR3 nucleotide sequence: TGTGCCAGCAGTGAACCGGACGAGCAGTACTTC. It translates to CASSEPDEQYF.

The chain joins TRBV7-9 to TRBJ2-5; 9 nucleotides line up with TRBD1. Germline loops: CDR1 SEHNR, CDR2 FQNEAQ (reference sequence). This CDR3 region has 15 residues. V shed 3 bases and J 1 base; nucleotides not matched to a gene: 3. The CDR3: CASSFSGQGQETQYF. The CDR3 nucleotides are TGTGCCAGCAGCTTTTCGGGACAGGGCCAAGAGACCCAGTACTTC.

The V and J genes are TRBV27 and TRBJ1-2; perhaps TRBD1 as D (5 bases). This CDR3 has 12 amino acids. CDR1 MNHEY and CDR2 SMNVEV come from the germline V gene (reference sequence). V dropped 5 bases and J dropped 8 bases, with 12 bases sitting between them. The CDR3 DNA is TGTGCCAGCAGTCCACGGGACTGGGGCTACACCTTC. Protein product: CASSPRDWGYTF.

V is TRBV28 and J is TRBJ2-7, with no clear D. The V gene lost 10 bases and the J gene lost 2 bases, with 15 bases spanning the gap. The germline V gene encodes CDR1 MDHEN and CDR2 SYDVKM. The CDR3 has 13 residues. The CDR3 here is CATLTQEPYEQYF. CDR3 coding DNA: TGTGCCACCCTGACCCAGGAACCCTACGAGCAGTACTTC.

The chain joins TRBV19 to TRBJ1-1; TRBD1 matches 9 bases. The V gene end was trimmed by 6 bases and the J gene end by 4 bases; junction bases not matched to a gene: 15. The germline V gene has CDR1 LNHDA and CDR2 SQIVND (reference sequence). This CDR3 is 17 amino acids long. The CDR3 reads CASRESPGQGGFTEAFF. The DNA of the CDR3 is TGTGCCAGTAGGGAGTCCCCGGGACAGGGAGGATTCACTGAAGCTTTCTTT.

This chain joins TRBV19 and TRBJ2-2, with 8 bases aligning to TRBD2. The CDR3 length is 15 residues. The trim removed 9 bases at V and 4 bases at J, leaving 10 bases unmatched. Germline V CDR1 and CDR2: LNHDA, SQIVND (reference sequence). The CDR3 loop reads CASLGGTSVTGELFF. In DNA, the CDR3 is TGTGCCAGCCTAGGGGGGACTAGTGTCACCGGGGAGCTGTTTTTT.

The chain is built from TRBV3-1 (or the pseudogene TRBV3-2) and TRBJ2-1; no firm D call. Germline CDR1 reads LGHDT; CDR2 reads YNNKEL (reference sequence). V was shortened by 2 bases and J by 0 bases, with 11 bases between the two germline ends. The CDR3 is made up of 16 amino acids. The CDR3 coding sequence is TGTGCCAGCAGCCAATCTTTAGTTCTCTCCTACAATGAGCAGTTCTTC. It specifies CASSQSLVLSYNEQFF.

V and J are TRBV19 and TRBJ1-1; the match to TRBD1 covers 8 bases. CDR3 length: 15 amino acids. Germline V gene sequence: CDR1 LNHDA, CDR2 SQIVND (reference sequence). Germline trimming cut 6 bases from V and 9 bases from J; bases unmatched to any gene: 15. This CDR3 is CASSRTGPRLFQAFF. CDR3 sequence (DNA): TGTGCCAGTAGCAGGACAGGGCCAAGACTTTTCCAAGCTTTCTTT.

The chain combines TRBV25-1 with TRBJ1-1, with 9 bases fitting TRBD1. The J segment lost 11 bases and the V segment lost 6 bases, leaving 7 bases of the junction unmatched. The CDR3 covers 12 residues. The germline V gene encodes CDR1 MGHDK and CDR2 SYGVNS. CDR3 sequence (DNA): TGTGCCAGCAGCTACGGGACAGGGTTTGCTTTCTTT. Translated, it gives CASSYGTGFAFF.

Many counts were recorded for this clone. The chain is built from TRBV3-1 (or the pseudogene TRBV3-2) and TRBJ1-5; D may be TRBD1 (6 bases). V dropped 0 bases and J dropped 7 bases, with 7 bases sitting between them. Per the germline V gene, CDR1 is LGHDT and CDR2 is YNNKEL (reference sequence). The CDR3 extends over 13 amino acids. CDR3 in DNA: TGTGCCAGCAGCCAAGACAGGGGACAGCCCCAGCATTTT. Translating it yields CASSQDRGQPQHF.

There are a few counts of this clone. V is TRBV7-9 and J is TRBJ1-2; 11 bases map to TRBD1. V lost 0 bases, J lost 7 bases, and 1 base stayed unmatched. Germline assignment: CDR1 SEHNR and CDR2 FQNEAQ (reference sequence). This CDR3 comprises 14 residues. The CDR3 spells CASSLAGQGAGYTF. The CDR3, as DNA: TGTGCCAGCAGCTTAGCCGGACAGGGGGCTGGCTACACCTTC. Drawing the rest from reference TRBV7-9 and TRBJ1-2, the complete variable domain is DTGVSQNPRHKITKRGQNVTFRCDPISEHNRLYWYRQTLGQGPEFLTYFQNEAQLEKSRLLSDRFSAERPKGSFSTLEIQRTEQGDSAMYLCASSLAGQGAGYTFGSGTRLTVV.

CDR3 sequence reads: CASSLGLVIYEQYF. Here the CDR3 DNA reads TGTGCCAGCAGTCTAGGACTTGTAATCTACGAGCAGTACTTC. The chain has TRBV6-5 and TRBJ2-7, with D possibly TRBD2 on 5 matching bases. Germline values: CDR1 MNHEY, CDR2 SVGAGI. The CDR3 totals 14 residues. V was clipped by 5 bases and J by 3 bases, with 14 bases between them.

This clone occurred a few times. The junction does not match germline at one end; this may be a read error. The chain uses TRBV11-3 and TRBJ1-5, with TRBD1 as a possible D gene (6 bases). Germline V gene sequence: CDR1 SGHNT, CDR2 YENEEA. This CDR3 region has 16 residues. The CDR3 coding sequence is TGTGCCACCAGCAAACAGGGATGCTATAGCAATCAGCCCCAGCATTTT. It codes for CATSKQGCYSNQPQHF.

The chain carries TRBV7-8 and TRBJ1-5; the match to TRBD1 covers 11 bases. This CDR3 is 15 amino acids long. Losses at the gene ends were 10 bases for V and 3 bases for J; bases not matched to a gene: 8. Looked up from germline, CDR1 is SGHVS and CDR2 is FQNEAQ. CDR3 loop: CAIRDRGNLNQPQHF. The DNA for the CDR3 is TGTGCCATTCGGGACAGGGGGAACCTCAATCAGCCCCAGCATTTT.

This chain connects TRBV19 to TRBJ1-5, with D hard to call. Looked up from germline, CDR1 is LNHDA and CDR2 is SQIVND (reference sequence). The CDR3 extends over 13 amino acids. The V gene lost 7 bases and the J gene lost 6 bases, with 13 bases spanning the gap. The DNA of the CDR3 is TGTGCCAGTACCCGACGGCGGGGTCAGCCCCAGCATTTT. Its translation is CASTRRRGQPQHF.

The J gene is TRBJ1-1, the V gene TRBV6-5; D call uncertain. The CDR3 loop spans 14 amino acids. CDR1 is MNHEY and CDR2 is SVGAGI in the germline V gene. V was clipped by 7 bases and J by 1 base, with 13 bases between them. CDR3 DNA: TGTGCCAGCACCGCCACTCGGTCGAACACTGAAGCTTTCTTT. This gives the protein CASTATRSNTEAFF.